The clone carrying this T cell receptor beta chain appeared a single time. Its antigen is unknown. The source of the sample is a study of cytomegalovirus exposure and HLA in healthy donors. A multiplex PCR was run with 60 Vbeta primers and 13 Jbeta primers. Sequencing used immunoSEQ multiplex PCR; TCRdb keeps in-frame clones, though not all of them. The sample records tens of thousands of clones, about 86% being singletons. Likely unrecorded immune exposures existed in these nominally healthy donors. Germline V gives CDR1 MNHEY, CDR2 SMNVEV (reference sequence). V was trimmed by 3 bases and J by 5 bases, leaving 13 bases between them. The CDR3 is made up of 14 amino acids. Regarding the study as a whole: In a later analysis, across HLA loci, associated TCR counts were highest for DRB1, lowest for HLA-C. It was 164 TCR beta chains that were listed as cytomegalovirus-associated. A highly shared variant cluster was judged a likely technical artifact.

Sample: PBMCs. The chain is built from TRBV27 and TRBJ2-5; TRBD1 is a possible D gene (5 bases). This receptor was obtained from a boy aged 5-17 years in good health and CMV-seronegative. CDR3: CASSFGALSETQYF. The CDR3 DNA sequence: TGTGCCAGCAGTTTTGGGGCTCTCAGCGAGACCCAGTACTTC.